Listed here is a single T cell receptor (beta chain). The J segment lost 9 bases and the V segment lost 0 bases, leaving 3 bases of the junction unmatched. There are 15 residues in the CDR3. Germline assignment: CDR1 SGHKS and CDR2 YYEKEE (reference sequence). CD8+ and CD4+ T cells circulating in blood were sequenced for TCR beta. RNA amounts of 0.5 to 1 ug underwent reverse transcription with random hexamers. A single record per CDR3 protein comes from TCRdb applying MiXCR to the immunoSEQ multiplex PCR reads. The sample includes about 140,000 distinct CDR3 sequences, approximately 95% seen only once; the top ten take about 0.18%. This sample is part of a study of CD8 T cells in Susac syndrome.

The clonotype originates from a human donor with Susac syndrome. Material: CD8+ T cells from PBMCs. This chain uses TRBV5-5 with TRBJ2-1, with 13 bases matching TRBD2. CDR3 DNA: TGTGCCAGCAGCTTGGGACTAGCGGGAGGTTCTGAGCAGTTCTTC. Its protein product is CASSLGLAGGSEQFF.